Below are 32 T cell receptor beta chains sequenced from a single sample in a study of CD8 T cells in ankylosing spondylitis. TCRdb re-analysed the 5' RACE reads in MiXCR, keeping a single row per CDR3 protein. Here the sample spans 310,000 or so distinct CDR3 sequences, approximately 20% being singletons. The source material was blood, either unsorted or a sorted T cell fraction (not recorded which). Every receptor here comes from a male donor with ankylosing spondylitis or in good health (not recorded which).

The V call is TRBV12-3 or TRBV12-4, the J call TRBJ2-5; 12 bases align to TRBD2. The CDR3 is 16 amino acids. J was trimmed by 3 bases and V by 1 base; bases with no gene match: 3. The CDR3 sequence is CASSLGLAGGEETQYF. The DNA for the CDR3 is TGTGCCAGCAGTTTAGGCCTAGCGGGAGGGGAAGAGACCCAGTACTTC.

The chain joins TRBV12-3 or TRBV12-4 to TRBJ2-1; maybe TRBD1 (5 bases). CDR3 size: 15 residues. With 7 bases removed from V and 4 bases from J, the gap between germline ends came to 17 bases. The CDR3 reads CASTWGGAPYNEQFF. For the CDR3, the DNA is TGTGCCAGCACCTGGGGCGGAGCACCTTACAATGAGCAGTTCTTC.

The chain is built from TRBV28 and TRBJ2-2; D not resolved. Germline V lookup: CDR1 MDHEN, CDR2 SYDVKM. Trimming cost V 1 base and J 4 bases, with 13 bases left between them. This CDR3 contains 16 residues. CDR3 protein: CASSLFAKGGTGELFF. DNA of the CDR3: TGTGCCAGCAGTTTATTCGCCAAGGGCGGCACCGGGGAGCTGTTTTTT.

This clonotype was picked up a small number of times. The genes are TRBV18 and TRBJ2-1, with D possibly being TRBD1 (6 bases). The germline V gene encodes CDR1 KGHSH and CDR2 LQKENI. V lost 2 bases, J lost 4 bases, and 12 bases lay in between. The CDR3 length is 15 residues. CDR3 sequence (DNA): TGTGCCAGCTCACCAACCGGGACATATTACAATGAGCAGTTCTTC. Its translation: CASSPTGTYYNEQFF.

This clonotype was seen more than once but under ten times. J is TRBJ1-1 and V is TRBV3-1; TRBD1 might be the D (6 bases). The germline CDR1 and CDR2 sequences are LGHDT and YNNKEL (reference sequence). Between the trimmed V and J ends, which lost 7 bases and 4 bases, there was a span of 7 bases. The CDR3 runs 11 residues. CDR3: CASTGATEAFF. The CDR3 coding sequence is TGTGCCAGCACAGGGGCCACTGAAGCTTTCTTT. The full variable domain, rest sourced from reference TRBV3-1 and TRBJ1-1, is DTAVSQTPKYLVTQMGNDKSIKCEQNLGHDTMYWYKQDSKKFLKIMFSYNNKELIINETVPNRFSPKSPDKAHLNLHINSLELGDSAVYFCASTGATEAFFGQGTRLTVV.

This clonotype was counted only a few times. The V gene is TRBV20-1, the J gene TRBJ2-1; TRBD2 matches at 14 bases. The CDR3 is 17 residues long. V lost 0 bases and J lost 1; bases outside the gene matches: 2. Germline CDR1 and CDR2: DFQATT and SNEGSKA (reference sequence). CDR3 sequence: CSARDGTSGGSYNEQFF. The CDR3 coding sequence is TGCAGTGCTAGAGACGGGACTAGCGGGGGTTCCTACAATGAGCAGTTCTTC.

This clonotype was observed a handful of times. This chain connects TRBV7-9 to TRBJ2-2; 8 nucleotides line up with TRBD2. The CDR3 extends over 17 amino acids. V shed 5 bases and J 0 bases; nucleotides not matched to a gene: 8. Per the germline V gene, CDR1 is SEHNR and CDR2 is FQNEAQ (reference sequence). This chain's CDR3 is CASSARGAAANTGELFF. CDR3 sequence (DNA): TGTGCCAGCAGCGCGCGGGGGGCTGCCGCGAACACCGGGGAGCTGTTTTTT.

This clonotype came up a few times. The genes are TRBV15 and TRBJ1-2; 12 nucleotides match TRBD1. CDR1 LNHNV and CDR2 YYDKDF come from the germline V gene (reference sequence). With 4 bases clipped from V and 6 bases from J, the junction kept 6 bases outside the gene matches. This CDR3 spans 15 amino acids. CDR3 sequence (DNA): TGTGCCACCAGCATAAGGGGACAGGGGGCGAATGGCTACACCTTC. Its protein product is CATSIRGQGANGYTF.

The table lists this clonotype with a few counts. This chain connects TRBV27 to TRBJ2-3; 8 positions agree with TRBD2. The CDR3 length is 15 residues. The J segment lost 4 bases and the V segment lost 0 bases, leaving 3 bases of the junction unmatched. Germline lookup yields CDR1 MNHEY and CDR2 SMNVEV (reference sequence). This chain's CDR3 is CASSLSGRAPDTQYF. CDR3 in DNA: TGTGCCAGCAGTTTATCCGGGAGGGCCCCAGATACGCAGTATTTT.

This chain links TRBV20-1 with TRBJ2-5; 12 nucleotides match TRBD2. The CDR3 length is 17 residues. Unmatched junction bases numbered 14, after V lost 6 bases and J lost 3 bases. Per the germline V gene, CDR1 is DFQATT and CDR2 is SNEGSKA (reference sequence). In nucleotides, the CDR3 is TGCAGTGCCGCCGGGGCTAGCGGGGGGGCCGGGGAAGAGACCCAGTACTTC. Translated, it gives CSAAGASGGAGEETQYF.

There are a few counts of this clonotype. This chain links TRBV3-1 with TRBJ2-3; 9 bases agree with TRBD1. Per germline, CDR1 LGHDT and CDR2 YNNKEL (reference sequence). CDR3 length: 12 residues. J was trimmed by 9 bases and V by 4 bases; bases with no gene match: 2. The CDR3 here is CASSLGQGTQYF. DNA for the CDR3: TGTGCCAGCAGCCTAGGACAGGGGACGCAGTATTTT.

V and J are TRBV20-1 and TRBJ1-2; tentatively, D is TRBD1 (5 bases). V lost 7 bases to trimming and J lost 8 bases, with 20 bases between them. The CDR3 spans 13 residues. The germline CDR1 and CDR2 sequences are DFQATT and SNEGSKA (reference sequence). The CDR3 DNA sequence: TGCAGTGTCAGGCCCAGGGCCGTCGGGGGCTACACCTTC. Translation: CSVRPRAVGGYTF.

Concerning this clonotype: It may be a read error: a sequence one base away is much more abundant. V gene TRBV9 combines with J gene TRBJ2-3; D gene uncertain. The V gene's germline CDR1 is SGDLS and CDR2 YYNGEE. This CDR3 contains 15 residues. Trimming removed 3 bases from V and 0 bases from J, with 11 bases in between. For the CDR3, the DNA is TGTGCCAGCAGCGGGCAGTCCCCTAGCACAGATACGCAGTATTTT. Translated: CASSGQSPSTDTQYF.

V is TRBV5-4 and J is TRBJ2-7, with D unresolved. V lost 0 bases and J lost 4, with 14 bases in between. This CDR3 is 15 amino acids long. Germline V gene sequence: CDR1 SGHNT, CDR2 YYREEE (reference sequence). Here the CDR3 DNA reads TGTGCCAGCAGCTTGGATCCTATCGGATCTTACGAGCAGTACGTC. Its translation is CASSLDPIGSYEQYV.

This clonotype was observed at least ten times. The chain couples TRBV12-3 or TRBV12-4 to TRBJ2-1, with D maybe TRBD2 (5 bases). V shed 7 bases and J shed 6 bases, with 7 bases lying between them. The CDR3 consists of 11 residues. The CDR3 loop is CASTGLNEQFF. The DNA of the CDR3 is TGTGCCAGCACCGGACTCAATGAGCAGTTCTTC.

This clonotype was counted between two and nine times. This sequence joins TRBV29-1 and TRBJ2-5, with D maybe TRBD1 (5 bases). From germline, CDR1 is SQVTM and CDR2 ANQGSEA. The CDR3 runs 14 residues. V was cut by 3 bases and J by 4 bases, with 15 bases left in between. The CDR3 reads CSVDSQGWGETQYF. The CDR3 coding sequence is TGCAGCGTTGATAGCCAGGGATGGGGAGAGACCCAGTACTTC.

Regarding this clonotype: This sequence may be a read error, since a much larger clone differs from it by one base. The J gene is TRBJ2-3, the V gene TRBV29-1; 7 bases match TRBD1. V shed 8 bases and J 5 bases; nucleotides not matched to a gene: 13. CDR1 and CDR2 (germline): SQVTM, ANQGSEA. The CDR3 has 14 residues. CDR3 amino acids: CSTRQGPRKDTQYF. CDR3 nucleotides: TGCAGCACCCGACAGGGCCCCCGCAAAGATACGCAGTATTTT.

This clonotype was picked up many times. The chain uses TRBV4-1 and TRBJ1-1; no reliable D call. The CDR3 extends over 14 amino acids. The ends were cut back, 4 bases at V and 6 bases at J, with 15 bases in the middle. CDR1 and CDR2 from the germline V gene are MGHRA and YSYEKL. CDR3 DNA: TGCGCCAGCAGCCGGCTGCCGGAGATTTCTGAAGCTTTCTTT. As protein: CASSRLPEISEAFF.

The V call is TRBV10-1, the J call TRBJ2-1; 8 positions agree with TRBD2. The V and J ends lost 7 bases and 8 bases, in that order; junction bases with no gene match: 4. The CDR3 spans 12 residues. The germline V gene encodes CDR1 WNHNN and CDR2 SYGVQD (reference sequence). The DNA of the CDR3 is TGCGCCAGCACCCGGACTAGCCATGAGCAGTTCTTC. Its translation: CASTRTSHEQFF.

This clonotype showed up many times. The rearrangement uses TRBV12-3 or TRBV12-4 and TRBJ1-1; TRBD1 agrees at 8 bases. CDR3 length: 16 residues. The trim removed 5 bases at V and 3 bases at J, leaving 11 bases unmatched. This CDR3 is CASSPRTGNLDTEAFF. The CDR3 coding sequence is TGTGCCAGCAGTCCGAGGACAGGGAATTTGGACACTGAAGCTTTCTTT.

The chain carries TRBV12-3 or TRBV12-4 and TRBJ1-5; 9 bases are shared with TRBD1. The ends lost 7 bases at V and 7 bases at J; junction bases unmatched: 11. CDR3 length: 15 amino acids. The CDR3: CASNSGQGRWQPQHF. Written as DNA, the CDR3 is TGTGCCAGCAACTCGGGACAGGGAAGGTGGCAGCCCCAGCATTTT.

This clonotype was seen many times. The chain links TRBV20-1 to TRBJ1-1, with 9 bases aligning to TRBD1. The CDR3 runs 14 residues. The germline gives CDR1 DFQATT, CDR2 SNEGSKA (reference sequence). DNA for the CDR3: TGCAGGGGAACAGGGGGCGGAGTGGACACTGAAGCTTTCTTT. Translated: CRGTGGGVDTEAFF.

This clonotype was picked up a small number of times. CDR3 loop: CSVDRADTEAFF. The CDR3 coding sequence is TGCAGCGTTGACAGGGCCGACACTGAAGCTTTCTTT. V usage is TRBV29-1 and J usage is TRBJ1-1; perhaps TRBD1 as D (5 bases). Trimming took 3 bases from V and 3 from J, leaving 8 bases between them. Germline V lookup: CDR1 SQVTM, CDR2 ANQGSEA. The CDR3 spans 12 residues.

This clonotype was recorded at least ten times. The V gene is TRBV5-6, the J gene TRBJ2-5; 11 nucleotides line up with TRBD2. Germline V lookup: CDR1 SGHDT, CDR2 YYEEEE. There are 14 residues in the CDR3. Trimming took 3 bases from V and 5 from J; bases not matched to a gene: 3. The CDR3 nucleotides read TGTGCCAGCAGCTCGACTAGCGGGGCTGAGACCCAGTACTTC. It codes for CASSSTSGAETQYF.

A remark on this clonotype: A much larger clone differs by one base, so this may be a read error. The rearrangement uses TRBV5-1 and TRBJ1-3; no clear D. This CDR3 has 16 amino acids. Looked up from germline, CDR1 is SGHRS and CDR2 is YFSETQ. CDR3 sequence reads: CASSPEGFVSGNTLYF. The CDR3 DNA sequence: TGCGCCAGCAGCCCAGAGGGTTTCGTCTCTGGAAACACCTTATATTTT.

The chain couples TRBV12-3 or TRBV12-4 to TRBJ1-5; no clear D. Trimming removed 3 bases at V and 3 bases at J, with 9 bases between. This CDR3 is built from 14 residues. CDR3 sequence (DNA): TGTGCCAGCAGTTTGAACGGGGACAATCAGCCCCAGCATTTT. Its translation is CASSLNGDNQPQHF.

The CDR3 here is CSANYNEQFF. The CDR3 DNA reads TGCAGTGCTAACTACAATGAGCAGTTCTTC. This chain joins TRBV20-1 and TRBJ2-1, with D hard to call. This CDR3 comprises 10 residues. Germline loops: CDR1 DFQATT, CDR2 SNEGSKA (reference sequence). Trimming removed 4 bases at V and 3 bases at J, with 1 base between.

The chain is built from TRBV24-1 and TRBJ2-5, with 9 bases lining up with TRBD1. J gave up 0 bases and V 9 bases, and 10 bases lay outside the gene matches. The CDR3 is 16 residues long. CDR1 and CDR2 (germline): KGHDR, SFDVKD. This CDR3 reads CATQSGTGLYQETQYF. For the CDR3, the DNA is TGTGCCACCCAATCCGGGACAGGGTTGTACCAAGAGACCCAGTACTTC.

This clonotype was counted ten times or more. The chain is built from TRBV6-5 and TRBJ1-3, with D hard to call. The CDR3 totals 15 residues. The germline V gene encodes CDR1 MNHEY and CDR2 SVGAGI. Trimming pared 2 bases from V and 0 bases from J, leaving 8 bases between. Here the CDR3 reads CASSYDPFSGNTIYF. DNA for the CDR3: TGTGCCAGCAGTTACGACCCCTTCTCTGGAAACACCATATATTTT.

The rearrangement links TRBV5-6 to TRBJ2-1, with TRBD2 identical over 11 bases. CDR1 and CDR2 (germline): SGHDT, YYEEEE. V dropped 0 bases and J dropped 3; count of bases not matched to a gene: 5. The CDR3 sequence is 17 residues long. The CDR3 DNA reads as TGTGCCAGCAGCTTGGTTAGCGGGGGGGCCATCTACAATGAGCAGTTCTTC. It codes for CASSLVSGGAIYNEQFF.

This chain connects TRBV29-1 to TRBJ2-1; TRBD1 aligns across 7 bases. The CDR3 has 14 residues. The germline V gene has CDR1 SQVTM and CDR2 ANQGSEA. V lost 7 bases to trimming and J lost 2 bases; unmatched junction nucleotides: 8. CDR3 sequence: CSARRGLAYNEQFF. For the CDR3, the DNA is TGCAGCGCCCGAAGGGGGCTCGCCTACAATGAGCAGTTCTTC.

This sequence joins TRBV5-1 and TRBJ2-5, with D perhaps TRBD1 (5 bases). The length of the CDR3 is 14 residues. With 5 bases removed from V and 5 bases from J, the gap between germline ends came to 16 bases. Germline V gives CDR1 SGHRS, CDR2 YFSETQ. CDR3 region: CASSTLGVRETQYF. The CDR3 DNA sequence: TGCGCCAGCAGTACTCTAGGGGTAAGGGAGACCCAGTACTTC.